The 11 T cell receptor beta chains listed next were all sequenced from one sample in a study of blood T cells in healthy people across ages. Primers used in a second PCR of roughly 6 to 12 cycles were a sample-barcoded 5' primer and a J-beta primer mix. TCRdb reanalysed the 5' RACE reads using MiXCR and keeps one entry per CDR3 protein. The table has roughly 700,000 distinct CDR3 sequences, roughly 32% seen once. Sequenced input: blood. The receptors were sampled from a woman aged 80 or over in good health.

Note on this clonotype: A clone one base away is much larger, so this may be a read error. The rearrangement links TRBV28 to TRBJ2-4, with TRBD1 identical over 7 bases. The assigned J gene may be wrong: the sequence end matches TRBJ2-7 better. This CDR3 has 14 amino acids. CDR1 is MDHEN and CDR2 is SYDVKM in the germline V gene. The CDR3 DNA sequence: TGTGCCAGCAGACTGACAGGGATTTGCTACGAGCAGTACTTC. Translation: CASRLTGICYEQYF.

This clonotype was seen ten or more times. The DNA for the CDR3 is TGCGCCAGCGCCCCCCGCGTATCAACTATCACAGATACGCAGTATTTT. This gives the protein CASAPRVSTITDTQYF. This chain uses TRBV5-1 with TRBJ2-3; unclear D gene. Germline-derived CDR1 and CDR2 are SGHRS and YFSETQ. Trimming took off 7 bases at V and 2 bases at J, with 20 bases between the two ends. The CDR3 spans 16 residues. The entire variable domain, with the rest obtained from reference TRBV5-1 and TRBJ2-3, is as follows: KAGVTQTPRYLIKTRGQQVTLSCSPISGHRSVSWYQQTPGQGLQFLFEYFSETQRNKGNFPGRFSGRQFSNSRSEMNVSTLELGDSALYLCASAPRVSTITDTQYFGPGTRLTVL.

This clonotype came up many times. A much larger clone is a single base away; this may be a read error. The chain links TRBV12-3 or TRBV12-4 to TRBJ2-7; 8 positions agree with TRBD2. The ends lost 3 bases at V and 12 bases at J; junction bases unmatched: 10. This CDR3 comprises 13 residues. The CDR3 coding sequence is TGTGCCAGCAGTTTCAGGGGAGGGACTAGTCCGTACTTC. Its protein is CASSFRGGTSPYF.

Comments on this clonotype: This may be a read error: a much more frequent sequence differs by one nucleotide. This chain joins TRBV5-5 and TRBJ2-4; 8 positions match TRBD1. The end of the DNA is better explained by TRBJ2-5, so the J call may be wrong. Germline lookup yields CDR1 SGHKS and CDR2 YYEKEE (reference sequence). The CDR3 is made up of 15 amino acids. CDR3 nucleotides: TGTGCCAGCAGCTGGACAGGGCGAGGGGCAGAGACCCAGTACTTC. Amino acid sequence: CASSWTGRGAETQYF.

Regarding this clonotype: A read error may be the cause here, since a much bigger clone is one base away. The rearrangement links TRBV7-2 to TRBJ1-1, with D uncertain. The V gene's germline CDR1 is SGHTA and CDR2 FQGNSA. Trimming took 4 bases from V and 3 from J, leaving 9 bases between them. The CDR3 is 13 residues long. For the CDR3, the DNA is TGTGCCAGCAGCTCGTCTTTGGACACTGAAGCTTTCTTT. It is translated as CASSSSLDTEAFF.

The rearrangement links TRBV9 to TRBJ2-2, with 8 bases matching TRBD1. Germline-derived CDR1 and CDR2 are SGDLS and YYNGEE. Germline trimming cut 4 bases from V and 6 bases from J; bases unmatched to any gene: 2. The CDR3 totals 13 residues. The CDR3 DNA reads as TGTGCCAGCAGCAACAGGGGGTCCGGGGAGCTGTTTTTT. Translating gives CASSNRGSGELFF.

This clonotype was recorded only once. Germline and junction disagree at one end, which may indicate a read error. The chain has TRBV5-5 and TRBJ1-6; D is uncertain. CDR3 length: 15 residues. Germline CDR1 and CDR2: SGHKS and YYEKEE (reference sequence). The CDR3 nucleotides are TGTGCCAACAGCCGGATGAGCTCCTATAATTCACCCCTCCACTTT. The encoded protein is CANSRMSSYNSPLHF.

The chain employs TRBV20-1 and TRBJ2-1, with D tentatively TRBD2 (7 bases). Trimming took off 3 bases at V and 5 bases at J, with 14 bases between the two ends. The CDR3 runs 14 residues. The V gene's germline CDR1 is DFQATT and CDR2 SNEGSKA (reference sequence). DNA for the CDR3: TGCAGTGCTAGGGGGGGGGGGCAGCACAATGAGCAGTTCTTC. Protein: CSARGGGQHNEQFF.

The V and J genes are TRBV25-1 and TRBJ2-7, with D perhaps given as TRBD1 or TRBD2 (5 bases each). The CDR3 runs 14 residues. Trimming pared 10 bases from V and 3 bases from J, leaving 19 bases between. Germline values: CDR1 MGHDK, CDR2 SYGVNS. CDR3 bases: TGTGCCACCCAAGGGACGGGGAATTGCTACGAGCAGTACTTC. Its translation is CATQGTGNCYEQYF.

The chain employs TRBV7-2 and TRBJ1-2, with D unresolved. CDR3 length: 16 residues. V was clipped by 5 bases and J by 3 bases, with 19 bases between them. The germline CDR1 and CDR2 sequences are SGHTA and FQGNSA. CDR3 sequence (DNA): TGTGCCAGCAGCCAGGACGATGCCGGGTCCTACTATGGCTACACCTTC. Translation: CASSQDDAGSYYGYTF.

The table lists this clonotype with many counts. The rearrangement joins TRBV7-2 to TRBJ2-5; tentative D call: TRBD2 (6 bases). V was pared by 5 bases and J by 5 bases, with 12 bases between. Germline V CDR1 and CDR2: SGHTA, FQGNSA. CDR3 size: 13 residues. The DNA for the CDR3 is TGTGCCAGCAGCCCACCGGGAGCGGAGACCCAGTACTTC. This encodes CASSPPGAETQYF.